A selection of T cell receptor beta chains follows, all from one sample in a study of blood T cell repertoires in COVID-19. Measured with immunoSEQ multiplex PCR; TCRdb has only the in-frame clones, and not every one. The sample yields about 100,000 clones, 91% seen once. The sequenced material came from peripheral blood. The receptors originated from a man younger than 30 with acute or convalescent COVID-19. Both conserved end residues are part of each CDR3. Fields, in order: V gene, clone size, D gene, J gene, CDR3 DNA, CDR3 protein. A D gene is named only where the DNA matches it firmly. Clone sizes are given selectively: once, few, many, or a class where the clone is expanded.

v_call: TRBV14
clone_size: NA
d_call: NA
j_call: TRBJ1-6
cdr3_nt: TGTGCCAGCAGCCAAGCCACAGGACCTTATAATTCACCCCTCCACTTT
cdr3_aa: CASSQATGPYNSPLHF

v_call: TRBV9
clone_size: NA
d_call: NA
j_call: TRBJ2-1
cdr3_nt: TGTGCCAGCAGCGCTCGATCGGGGAGTTACAATGAGCAGTTCTTC
cdr3_aa: CASSARSGSYNEQFF

v_call: TRBV18
clone_size: NA
d_call: TRBD1
j_call: TRBJ2-7
cdr3_nt: TGTGCCAGCTCACCACCGGCGGGACAGGGAGCCTACGAGCAGTACTTC
cdr3_aa: CASSPPAGQGAYEQYF

v_call: TRBV3-1/TRBV3-2
clone_size: NA
d_call: TRBD2
j_call: TRBJ2-3
cdr3_nt: TGTGCCAGCAGCCAAGTTTTCCTAGCGGGGACGAGGAGTGATACGCAGTATTTT
cdr3_aa: CASSQVFLAGTRSDTQYF

v_call: TRBV5-4
clone_size: NA
d_call: TRBD1
j_call: TRBJ1-4
cdr3_nt: TGTGCCAGCAGCTTGGACGCGACAGGGGTTAATGAAAAACTGTTTTTT
cdr3_aa: CASSLDATGVNEKLFF

v_call: TRBV2
clone_size: NA
d_call: TRBD1
j_call: TRBJ1-6
cdr3_nt: TGTGCCAGCAGGACAATACGGGACAGGGGGCCAAATTCACCCCTCCACTTT
cdr3_aa: CASRTIRDRGPNSPLHF

v_call: TRBV11-3
clone_size: NA
d_call: TRBD1
j_call: TRBJ1-6
cdr3_nt: TGTGCCAGCAGCTTACCACAGGGGGCGCGGCCCTTTAATTCACCCCTCCACTTT
cdr3_aa: CASSLPQGARPFNSPLHF

v_call: TRBV5-1
clone_size: NA
d_call: TRBD1
j_call: TRBJ1-6
cdr3_nt: TGCGCCAGCAGCTCATCGACAGGGCCTAATTCACCCCTCCACTTT
cdr3_aa: CASSSSTGPNSPLHF

v_call: TRBV14
clone_size: NA
d_call: TRBD1
j_call: TRBJ2-7
cdr3_nt: TGTGCCAGCAGCCTATTAGGACAGGGGTACGAGCAGTACTTC
cdr3_aa: CASSLLGQGYEQYF

v_call: TRBV18
clone_size: NA
d_call: NA
j_call: TRBJ2-5
cdr3_nt: TGTGCCAGCCGGGTGAGCGGCGCTCTCCAAGAGACCCAGTACTTC
cdr3_aa: CASRVSGALQETQYF

v_call: TRBV5-4
clone_size: once
d_call: NA
j_call: TRBJ2-7
cdr3_nt: TGTGCCAGCAGCTTGGAGGTAGGGGGAGGGCCCTACGAGCAGTACTTC
cdr3_aa: CASSLEVGGGPYEQYF

v_call: TRBV27
clone_size: NA
d_call: TRBD1
j_call: TRBJ2-1
cdr3_nt: TGTGCCAGCAGTTTAAATCAGGGGGTGGGTTACAATGAGCAGTTCTTC
cdr3_aa: CASSLNQGVGYNEQFF

v_call: TRBV9
clone_size: once
d_call: TRBD1
j_call: TRBJ1-6
cdr3_nt: TGTGCCAGCAGCGTAGGCCTGGGACAGGAGTATTCACCCCTCCACTTT
cdr3_aa: CASSVGLGQEYSPLHF

v_call: TRBV12-5
clone_size: once
d_call: NA
j_call: TRBJ2-7
cdr3_nt: TGTGCTAGTGGTTTGGTCGGGTTAGGCTACGAGCAGTACTTC
cdr3_aa: CASGLVGLGYEQYF

v_call: TRBV27
clone_size: NA
d_call: NA
j_call: TRBJ1-2
cdr3_nt: TGTGCCAGCAGGAGGGCGAAACAGTATGGCTACACCTTC
cdr3_aa: CASRRAKQYGYTF

v_call: TRBV7-9
clone_size: NA
d_call: NA
j_call: TRBJ2-1
cdr3_nt: TGTGCCAGCAGCTTAGCCGTCAATGAGCAGTTCTTC
cdr3_aa: CASSLAVNEQFF

v_call: TRBV19
clone_size: NA
d_call: NA
j_call: TRBJ2-1
cdr3_nt: TGTGCCAGTAGTATCTACGCCGGGGTGAATGAGCAGTTCTTC
cdr3_aa: CASSIYAGVNEQFF

v_call: TRBV11-2
clone_size: NA
d_call: NA
j_call: TRBJ2-7
cdr3_nt: TGTGCCAGCAGCTTGGGCGAGTTTAACTACGAGCAGTACTTC
cdr3_aa: CASSLGEFNYEQYF

v_call: TRBV5-1
clone_size: few
d_call: TRBD1
j_call: TRBJ2-7
cdr3_nt: TGCGCCAGCAGCTTCTCCGGGACAGTCTACGAGCAGTACTTC
cdr3_aa: CASSFSGTVYEQYF

v_call: TRBV19
clone_size: once
d_call: TRBD1
j_call: TRBJ1-3
cdr3_nt: TGTGCCAGTAGTACGTGGACAGGGGGCTCTGGAAACACCATATATTTT
cdr3_aa: CASSTWTGGSGNTIYF

v_call: TRBV11-2
clone_size: NA
d_call: NA
j_call: TRBJ2-5
cdr3_nt: TGTGCCAGCAGCTTAATGTTTGGGGGGACCTGGTCCCAGTACTTC
cdr3_aa: CASSLMFGGTWSQYF

v_call: TRBV12-3/TRBV12-4
clone_size: NA
d_call: NA
j_call: TRBJ1-1
cdr3_nt: TGTGCCAGCAGCCTAAGACACGAAGCTTTCTTT
cdr3_aa: CASSLRHEAFF

v_call: TRBV10-1
clone_size: NA
d_call: TRBD2
j_call: TRBJ2-1
cdr3_nt: TGCGCCAGCAGTGAGATGAGCGGGAGAGGGAATGAGCAGTTCTTC
cdr3_aa: CASSEMSGRGNEQFF

v_call: TRBV4-2
clone_size: NA
d_call: NA
j_call: TRBJ2-3
cdr3_nt: TGTGCCAGCAGCCTCGTTGGGGGGAGCACAGATACGCAGTATTTT
cdr3_aa: CASSLVGGSTDTQYF